This T cell receptor beta chain was recorded in a study of CD8 T cells in ankylosing spondylitis. Overall study results and limits: Characteristic, it appeared, of ankylosing spondylitis blood was a TCR beta motif of seven or eight highly homologous variants.

TCRdb passed the 5' RACE reads through MiXCR, listing each CDR3 protein once. The data hold about 390,000 distinct CDR3 sequences, with about 22% observed a single time. On this clonotype: What it recognizes is unknown.

Sequencing used blood, either unsorted or a sorted T cell fraction (not recorded which). This receptor was taken from a male donor with ankylosing spondylitis.

CDR3 sequence reads: CAISRDNEQFF. The CDR3 coding sequence is TGTGCCATCAGTAGGGACAATGAGCAGTTCTTC. The chain combines TRBV10-3 with TRBJ2-1; D gene uncertain. V gave up 5 bases and J gave up 5 bases, with 4 bases separating them. This CDR3 spans 11 amino acids. From germline, CDR1 is ENHRY and CDR2 SYGVKD.